This record concerns one T cell receptor beta chain sequence. Antigen unknown. The sample comes from a study of T cells in narcolepsy. At the level of the study: Enrolled donors included narcolepsy type 1 or type 2 patients and healthy controls.

TCRdb keeps only in-frame clones here, not all; method: immunoSEQ multiplex PCR. Among over 10,000 clones, 85% to 90% were seen once, and the ten largest hold over 1.5%. V lost 2 bases, J lost 10 bases, and 10 bases stayed unmatched. In germline, CDR1 is SGHRS, CDR2 YFSETQ. The CDR3 extends over 16 amino acids. Study-wide points: HCRT-specific and TRIB2-specific autoreactive clonotypes appeared among same-patient CSF and blood CD4+ clonotypes. Autoreactive clonotypes reportedly recurred in blood of same and different patients, not controls. No autoreactive T cell clone sequences appeared in some memory CD4+ repertoires.

The sequence was collected from a human donor with narcolepsy. This sequence joins TRBV5-1 and TRBJ1-6; TRBD1 matches 9 bases. The sample consisted of CD45RA- memory CD4+ T cells from PBMCs. The CDR3 region has the DNA TGCGCCAGCAGCTTTACAACAGGGGGCTCCAGGTCACCCCTCCACTTT. This encodes CASSFTTGGSRSPLHF.